The present T cell receptor beta chain was sequenced within a study of shared clonotypes between healthy human individuals. The overall study: Two female and a few male donors aged 18 to 49 were enrolled.

Germline lookup yields CDR1 SGHVS and CDR2 FQNEAQ. The CDR3 loop spans 15 amino acids. J was trimmed by 6 bases and V by 3 bases; bases with no gene match: 4. It was at deep level that the assay was run. Each cell subset's genomic DNA was divided evenly among several immunoSEQ plates. The assay was immunoSEQ multiplex PCR, and TCRdb's table has in-frame clones only and misses some. The table has around 1,000,000 clones, around three quarters seen once. The receptor was isolated from a man younger than 35 in good health. Some clones in this sample may be carry-over from other donors' samples. This chain uses TRBV7-8 with TRBJ2-1, with 11 bases identical to TRBD1. Input material: memory CD4+ T cells from PBMCs. Subset specified: CD45RA-negative fraction. CDR3 nucleotides: TGTGCCAGCAGCTTGGCCGGGACAGGGGGCAATGAGCAGTTCTTC. Its protein is CASSLAGTGGNEQFF.